Listed below are T cell receptor beta chains from one sample, sequenced in a study of blood T cells in healthy people across ages. TCRdb redid the calling of the 5' RACE reads with MiXCR, one entry per CDR3 protein. The sample includes over 950,000 distinct CDR3 sequences, around two fifths of them seen just once. The sequencing input was blood. These receptors all come from a man aged 18 to 35 in good health. CDR3s include the opening cysteine and the closing phenylalanine or tryptophan. A D gene is named only where the DNA matches it firmly. Not all rows give a size; the values are once, few, many and, for expanded clones, a class.

CDR3 protein: CASSFPQGTQYF
CDR3 DNA: TGTGCCAGCAGTTTCCCACAAGGGACGCAGTATTTT
V gene: TRBV12-3/TRBV12-4
D gene: -
clone size: once
J gene: TRBJ2-3

CDR3 protein: CSASQVVSTDTQYF
CDR3 DNA: TGCAGTGCTAGTCAAGTAGTATCCACAGATACGCAGTATTTT
V gene: TRBV20-1
D gene: -
clone size: few
J gene: TRBJ2-3

CDR3 protein: CASSLPGTSTDTQYF
CDR3 DNA: TGCGCCAGCAGCTTACCCGGAACCTCCACAGATACGCAGTATTTT
V gene: TRBV5-1
D gene: -
clone size: few
J gene: TRBJ2-3

CDR3 protein: CARKETQYF
CDR3 DNA: TGTGCCAGGAAAGAGACCCAGTACTTC
V gene: TRBV6-4
D gene: -
clone size: few
J gene: TRBJ2-5

CDR3 protein: CAISESTQGLASSYTDTQYF
CDR3 DNA: TGTGCCATCAGTGAGTCGACTCAGGGTTTGGCCTCTTCCTACACAGATACGCAGTATTTT
V gene: TRBV10-3
D gene: -
clone size: few
J gene: TRBJ2-3

CDR3 protein: CASSYLLFGRGHKLGTDTQYF
CDR3 DNA: TGTGCCAGCAGTTACTTGTTGTTTGGGCGGGGGCACAAACTGGGGACAGATACGCAGTATTTT
V gene: TRBV6-5
D gene: -
clone size: few
J gene: TRBJ2-3

CDR3 protein: CSVGFRDVQETQYF
CDR3 DNA: TGCAGCGTTGGGTTTCGGGACGTCCAAGAGACCCAGTACTTC
V gene: TRBV29-1
D gene: -
clone size: few
J gene: TRBJ2-5

CDR3 protein: CASSQEGTSGGYEQFF
CDR3 DNA: TGCGCCAGCAGCCAAGAAGGAACTAGCGGGGGCTATGAGCAGTTCTTC
V gene: TRBV4-1
D gene: TRBD2
clone size: -
J gene: TRBJ2-1

CDR3 protein: CASSFAIWTGESTDTQYF
CDR3 DNA: TGTGCCAGCAGCTTCGCCATATGGACAGGGGAAAGCACAGATACGCAGTATTTT
V gene: TRBV7-9
D gene: TRBD1
clone size: -
J gene: TRBJ2-3

CDR3 protein: CASSLSSAAYEQYF
CDR3 DNA: TGCGCCAGCAGCTTAAGTAGCGCAGCCTACGAGCAGTACTTC
V gene: TRBV5-1
D gene: -
clone size: many
J gene: TRBJ2-7

CDR3 protein: CASSQDAGTHYEQYF
CDR3 DNA: TGTGCCAGCAGCCAAGATGCGGGGACGCACTACGAGCAGTACTTC
V gene: TRBV4-2
D gene: -
clone size: -
J gene: TRBJ2-7

CDR3 protein: CASSKGLAGEACNEQFF
CDR3 DNA: TGTGCCAGCAGCAAAGGACTAGCGGGCGAAGCCTGCAATGAGCAGTTCTTC
V gene: TRBV5-4
D gene: TRBD2
clone size: -
J gene: TRBJ2-1

CDR3 protein: CASSLSGTARYGYTF
CDR3 DNA: TGTGCCAGCAGTCTCTCGGGGACAGCGCGCTATGGCTACACCTTC
V gene: TRBV6-5
D gene: TRBD1
clone size: few
J gene: TRBJ1-2

CDR3 protein: CASRRTADQETQYF
CDR3 DNA: TGTGCCAGTAGAAGGACGGCGGACCAAGAGACCCAGTACTTC
V gene: TRBV19
D gene: -
clone size: few
J gene: TRBJ2-5

CDR3 protein: CASSDTGQGGEQFF
CDR3 DNA: TGTGCCAGCAGTGATACGGGACAGGGTGGCGAGCAGTTCTTC
V gene: TRBV25-1
D gene: TRBD1
clone size: -
J gene: TRBJ2-1

CDR3 protein: CASSSGLGVWEQPQHF
CDR3 DNA: TGTGCCAGCAGCTCTGGCTTGGGGGTATGGGAACAGCCCCAGCATTTT
V gene: TRBV7-2
D gene: -
clone size: -
J gene: TRBJ1-5

CDR3 protein: CSAHHKRGQGANEQFF
CDR3 DNA: TGCAGTGCCCACCATAAGCGTGGACAGGGGGCTAATGAGCAGTTCTTC
V gene: TRBV20-1
D gene: TRBD1
clone size: few
J gene: TRBJ2-1

CDR3 protein: CASSLQASSSYEQYF
CDR3 DNA: TGTGCCAGCAGTTTGCAGGCAAGCTCCTCCTACGAGCAGTACTTC
V gene: TRBV27
D gene: -
clone size: -
J gene: TRBJ2-7

CDR3 protein: CSAHGTSGTDTQYF
CDR3 DNA: TGCAGTGCTCACGGGACTAGCGGCACAGATACGCAGTATTTT
V gene: TRBV20-1
D gene: TRBD2
clone size: few
J gene: TRBJ2-3

CDR3 protein: CASKRTVQETQYF
CDR3 DNA: TGTGCCAGCAAAAGGACAGTTCAAGAGACCCAGTACTTC
V gene: TRBV6-5
D gene: -
clone size: -
J gene: TRBJ2-5

CDR3 protein: CASSFETGNEQYF
CDR3 DNA: TGCGCCAGCAGCTTCGAAACAGGGAACGAGCAGTACTTC
V gene: TRBV5-1
D gene: -
clone size: many
J gene: TRBJ2-7

CDR3 protein: CSARSSFFFDEQYF
CDR3 DNA: TGCAGTGCTAGATCCAGCTTCTTCTTCGATGAGCAGTACTTC
V gene: TRBV20-1
D gene: -
clone size: -
J gene: TRBJ2-7